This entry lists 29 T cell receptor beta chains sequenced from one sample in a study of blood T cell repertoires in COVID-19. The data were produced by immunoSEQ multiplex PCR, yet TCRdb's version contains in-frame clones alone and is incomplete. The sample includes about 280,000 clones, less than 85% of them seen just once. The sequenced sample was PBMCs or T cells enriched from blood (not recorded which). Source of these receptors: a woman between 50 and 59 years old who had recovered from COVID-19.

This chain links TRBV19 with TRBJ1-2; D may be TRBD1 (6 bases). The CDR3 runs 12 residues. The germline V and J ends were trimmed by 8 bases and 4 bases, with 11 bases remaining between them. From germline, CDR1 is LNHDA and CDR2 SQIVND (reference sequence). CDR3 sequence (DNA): TGTGCCAGTTCAGGGGAAGGCTATGGCTACACCTTC. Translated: CASSGEGYGYTF.

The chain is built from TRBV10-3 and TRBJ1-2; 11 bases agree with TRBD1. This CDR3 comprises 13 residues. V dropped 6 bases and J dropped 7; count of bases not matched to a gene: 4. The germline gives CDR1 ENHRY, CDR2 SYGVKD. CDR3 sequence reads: CAIRGTGGSGYTF. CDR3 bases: TGTGCCATCAGAGGGACAGGGGGTAGTGGCTACACCTTC.

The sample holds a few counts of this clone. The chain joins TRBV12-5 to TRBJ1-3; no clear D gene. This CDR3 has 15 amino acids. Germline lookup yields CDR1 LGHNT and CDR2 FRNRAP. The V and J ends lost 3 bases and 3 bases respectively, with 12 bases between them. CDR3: CASGFRGVGGNTIYF. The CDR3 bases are TGTGCTAGTGGTTTCCGGGGTGTAGGTGGAAACACCATATATTTT.

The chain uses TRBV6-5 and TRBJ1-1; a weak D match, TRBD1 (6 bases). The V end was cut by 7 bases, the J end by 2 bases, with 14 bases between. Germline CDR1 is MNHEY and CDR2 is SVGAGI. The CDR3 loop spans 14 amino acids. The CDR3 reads CASTIGGPNTEAFF. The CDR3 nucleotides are TGTGCCAGCACCATAGGGGGACCAAACACTGAAGCTTTCTTT.

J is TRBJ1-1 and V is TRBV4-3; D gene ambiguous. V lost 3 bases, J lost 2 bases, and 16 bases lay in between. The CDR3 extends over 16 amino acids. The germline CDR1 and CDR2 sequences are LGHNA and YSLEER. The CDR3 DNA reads TGCGCCAGCAGCCAGGCCCCTGGAGGCGGAAACACTGAAGCTTTCTTT. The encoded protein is CASSQAPGGGNTEAFF.

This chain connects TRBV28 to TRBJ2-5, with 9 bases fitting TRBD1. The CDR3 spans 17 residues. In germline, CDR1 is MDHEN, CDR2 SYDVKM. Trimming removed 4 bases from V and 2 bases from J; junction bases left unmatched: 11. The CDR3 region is CASSSRTWTGAQETQYF. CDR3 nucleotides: TGTGCCAGCAGTTCGCGAACATGGACAGGGGCTCAAGAGACCCAGTACTTC.

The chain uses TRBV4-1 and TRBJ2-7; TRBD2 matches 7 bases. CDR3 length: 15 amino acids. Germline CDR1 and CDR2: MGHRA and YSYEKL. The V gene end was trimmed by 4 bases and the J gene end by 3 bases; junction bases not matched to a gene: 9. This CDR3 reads CASSPPGGRFYEQYF. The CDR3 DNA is TGCGCCAGCAGCCCCCCGGGCGGGAGATTCTACGAGCAGTACTTC.

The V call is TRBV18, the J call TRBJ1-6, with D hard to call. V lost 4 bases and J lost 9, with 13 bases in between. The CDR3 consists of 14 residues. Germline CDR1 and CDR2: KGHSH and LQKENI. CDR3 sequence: CASSLELALSPLHF. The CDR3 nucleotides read TGTGCCAGCTCACTGGAGCTCGCCCTTTCACCCCTCCACTTT.

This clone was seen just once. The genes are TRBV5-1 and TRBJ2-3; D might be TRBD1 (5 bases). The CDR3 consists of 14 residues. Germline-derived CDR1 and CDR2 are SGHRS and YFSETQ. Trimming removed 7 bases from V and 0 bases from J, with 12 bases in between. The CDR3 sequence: CASLPAGSTDTQYF. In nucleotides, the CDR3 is TGCGCCAGCCTCCCAGCAGGGAGCACAGATACGCAGTATTTT.

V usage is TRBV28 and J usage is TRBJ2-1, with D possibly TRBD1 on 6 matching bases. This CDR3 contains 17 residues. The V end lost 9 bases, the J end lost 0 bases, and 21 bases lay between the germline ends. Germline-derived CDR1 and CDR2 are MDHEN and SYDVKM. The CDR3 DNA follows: TGTGCCAGTATCCCGTTGGGGGCAGGAAGCTCCTACAATGAGCAGTTCTTC. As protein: CASIPLGAGSSYNEQFF.

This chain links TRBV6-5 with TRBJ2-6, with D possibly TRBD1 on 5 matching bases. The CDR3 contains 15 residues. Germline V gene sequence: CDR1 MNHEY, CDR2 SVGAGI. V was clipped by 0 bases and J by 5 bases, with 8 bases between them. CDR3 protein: CASSYSGRRANVLTF. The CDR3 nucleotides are TGTGCCAGCAGTTACTCGGGGCGAAGGGCCAACGTCCTGACTTTC.

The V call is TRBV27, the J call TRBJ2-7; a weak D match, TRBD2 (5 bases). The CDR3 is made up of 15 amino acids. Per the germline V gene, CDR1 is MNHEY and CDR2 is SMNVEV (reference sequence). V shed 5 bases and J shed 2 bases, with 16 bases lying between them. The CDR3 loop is CASSTRSGFAYEQYF. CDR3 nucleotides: TGTGCCAGCAGTACCCGATCGGGGTTCGCCTACGAGCAGTACTTC.

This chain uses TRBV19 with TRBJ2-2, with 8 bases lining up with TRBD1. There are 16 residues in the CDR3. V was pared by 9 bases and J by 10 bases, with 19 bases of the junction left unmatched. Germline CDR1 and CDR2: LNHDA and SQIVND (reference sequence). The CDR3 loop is CARHPGTGVMSVELFF. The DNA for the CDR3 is TGTGCCAGACATCCCGGGACAGGCGTTATGTCCGTGGAGCTGTTTTTT. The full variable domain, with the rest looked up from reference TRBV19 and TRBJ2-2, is DGGITQSPKYLFRKEGQNVTLSCEQNLNHDAMYWYRQDPGQGLRLIYYSQIVNDFQKGDIAEGYSVSREKKESFPLTVTSAQKNPTAFYLCARHPGTGVMSVELFFGEGSRLTVL.

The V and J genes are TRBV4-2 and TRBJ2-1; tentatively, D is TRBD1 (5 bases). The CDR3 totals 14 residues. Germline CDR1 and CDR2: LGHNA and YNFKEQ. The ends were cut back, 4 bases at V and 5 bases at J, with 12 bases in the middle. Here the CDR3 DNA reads TGTGCCAGCAGCCGCCGAGTGACAGACAATGAGCAGTTCTTC. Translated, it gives CASSRRVTDNEQFF.

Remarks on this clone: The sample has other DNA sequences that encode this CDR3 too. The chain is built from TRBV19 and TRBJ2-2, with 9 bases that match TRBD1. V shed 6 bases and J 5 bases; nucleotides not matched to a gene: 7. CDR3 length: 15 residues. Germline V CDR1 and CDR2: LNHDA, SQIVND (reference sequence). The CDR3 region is CASSTLQGATGELFF. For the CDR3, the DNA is TGTGCCAGTAGCACTTTACAGGGGGCTACCGGGGAGCTGTTTTTT. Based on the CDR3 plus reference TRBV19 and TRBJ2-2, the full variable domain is DGGITQSPKYLFRKEGQNVTLSCEQNLNHDAMYWYRQDPGQGLRLIYYSQIVNDFQKGDIAEGYSVSREKKESFPLTVTSAQKNPTAFYLCASSTLQGATGELFFGEGSRLTVL.

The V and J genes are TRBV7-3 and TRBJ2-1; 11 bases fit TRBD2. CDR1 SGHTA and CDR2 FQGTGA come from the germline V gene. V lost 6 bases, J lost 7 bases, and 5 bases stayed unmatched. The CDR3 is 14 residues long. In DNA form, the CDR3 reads TGTGCCAGCAGTTTTAGCGGGGGGGCAAATGAGCAGTTCTTC. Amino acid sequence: CASSFSGGANEQFF.

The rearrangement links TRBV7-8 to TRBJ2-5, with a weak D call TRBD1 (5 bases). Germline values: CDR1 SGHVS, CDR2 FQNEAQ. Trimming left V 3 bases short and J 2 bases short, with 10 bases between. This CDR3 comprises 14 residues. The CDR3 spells CASSLATGQETQYF. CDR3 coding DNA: TGTGCCAGCAGCTTGGCCACAGGTCAAGAGACCCAGTACTTC.

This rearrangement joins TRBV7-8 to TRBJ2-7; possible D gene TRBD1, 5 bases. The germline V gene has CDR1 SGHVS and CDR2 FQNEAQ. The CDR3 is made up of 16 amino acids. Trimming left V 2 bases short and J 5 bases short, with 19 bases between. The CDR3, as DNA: TGTGCCAGCAGCTTAATCCTGACAGAGAACTTGGACGAGCAGTACTTC. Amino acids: CASSLILTENLDEQYF.

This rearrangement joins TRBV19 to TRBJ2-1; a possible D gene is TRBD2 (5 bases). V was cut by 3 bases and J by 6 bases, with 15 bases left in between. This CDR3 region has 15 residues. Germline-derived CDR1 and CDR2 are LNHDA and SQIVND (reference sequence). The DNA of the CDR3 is TGTGCCAGTAGTATCCTCAGGACTGCTTCCAATGAGCAGTTCTTC. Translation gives CASSILRTASNEQFF.

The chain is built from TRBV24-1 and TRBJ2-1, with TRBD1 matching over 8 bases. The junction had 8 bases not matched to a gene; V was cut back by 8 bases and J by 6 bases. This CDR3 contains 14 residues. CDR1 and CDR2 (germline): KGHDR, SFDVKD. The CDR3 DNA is TGTGCCACCATGGACAGGGCTTCTAGCAATGAGCAGTTCTTC. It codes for CATMDRASSNEQFF.

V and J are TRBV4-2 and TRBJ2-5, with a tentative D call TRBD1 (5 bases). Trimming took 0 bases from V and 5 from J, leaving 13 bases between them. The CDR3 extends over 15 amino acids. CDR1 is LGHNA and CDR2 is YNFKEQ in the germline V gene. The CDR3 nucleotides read TGTGCCAGCAGCCAAGATCCAGGGCCTGAGGAGACCCAGTACTTC. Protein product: CASSQDPGPEETQYF.

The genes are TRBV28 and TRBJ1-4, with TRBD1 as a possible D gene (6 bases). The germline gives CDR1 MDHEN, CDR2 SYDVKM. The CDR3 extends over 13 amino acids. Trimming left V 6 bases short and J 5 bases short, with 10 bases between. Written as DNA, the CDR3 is TGTGCCAGCAGGACAGGAGAAAATGAAAAACTGTTTTTT. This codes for CASRTGENEKLFF.

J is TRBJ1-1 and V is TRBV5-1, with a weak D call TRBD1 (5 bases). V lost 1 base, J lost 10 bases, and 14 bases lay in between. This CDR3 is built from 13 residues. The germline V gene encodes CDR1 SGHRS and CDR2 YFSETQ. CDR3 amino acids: CASSLWAGYAAFF. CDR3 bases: TGCGCCAGCAGCTTGTGGGCAGGGTATGCAGCTTTCTTT.

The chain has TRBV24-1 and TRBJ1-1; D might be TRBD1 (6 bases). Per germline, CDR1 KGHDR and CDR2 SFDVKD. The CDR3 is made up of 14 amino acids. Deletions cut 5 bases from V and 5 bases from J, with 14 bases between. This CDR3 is CATSAEGRGTEAFF. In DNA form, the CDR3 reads TGTGCCACCAGTGCGGAGGGGAGGGGGACTGAAGCTTTCTTT.

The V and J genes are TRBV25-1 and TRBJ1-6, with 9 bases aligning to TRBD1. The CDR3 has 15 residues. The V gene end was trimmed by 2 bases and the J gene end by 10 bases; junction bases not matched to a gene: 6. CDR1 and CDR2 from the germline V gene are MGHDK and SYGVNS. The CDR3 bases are TGTGCCAGCAGTGAAGGGGGACAGGGTTGGTCACCCCTCCACTTT. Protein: CASSEGGQGWSPLHF.

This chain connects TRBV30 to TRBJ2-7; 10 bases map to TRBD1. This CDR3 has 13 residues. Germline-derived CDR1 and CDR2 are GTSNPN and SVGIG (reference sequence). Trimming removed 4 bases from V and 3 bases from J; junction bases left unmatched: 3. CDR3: CAWTRTGGYEQYF. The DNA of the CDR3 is TGTGCCTGGACTCGGACAGGGGGCTACGAGCAGTACTTC.

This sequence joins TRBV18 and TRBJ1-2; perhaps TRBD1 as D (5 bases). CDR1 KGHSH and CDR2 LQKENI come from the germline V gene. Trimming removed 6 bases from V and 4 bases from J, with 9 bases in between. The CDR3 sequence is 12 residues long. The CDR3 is CASSQGGYGYTF. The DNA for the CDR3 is TGTGCCAGCTCTCAGGGCGGCTATGGCTACACCTTC.

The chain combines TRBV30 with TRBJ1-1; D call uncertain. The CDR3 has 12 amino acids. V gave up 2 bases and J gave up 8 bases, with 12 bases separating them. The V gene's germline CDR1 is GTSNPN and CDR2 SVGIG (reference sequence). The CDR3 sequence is CAWSPIRREAFF. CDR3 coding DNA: TGTGCCTGGAGTCCCATCAGGAGGGAAGCTTTCTTT.

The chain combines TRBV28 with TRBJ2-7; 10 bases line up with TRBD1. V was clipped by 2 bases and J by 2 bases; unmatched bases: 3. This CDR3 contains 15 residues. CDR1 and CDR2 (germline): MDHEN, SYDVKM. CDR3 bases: TGTGCCAGCAGTTTAGCCGGGACAGGGGCCTACGAGCAGTACTTC. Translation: CASSLAGTGAYEQYF. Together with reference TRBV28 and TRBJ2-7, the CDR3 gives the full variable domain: DVKVTQSSRYLVKRTGEKVFLECVQDMDHENMFWYRQDPGLGLRLIYFSYDVKMKEKGDIPEGYSVSREKKERFSLILESASTNQTSMYLCASSLAGTGAYEQYFGPGTRLTVT.